Below, 25 T cell receptor beta chains from the same sample are listed, as sequenced in a study of blood T cells in healthy people across ages. PCR was performed a second time for about 7 to 11 cycles using a sample-barcoded 5' primer and a J-beta primer mix. TCRdb reanalysed the 5' RACE reads using MiXCR and keeps one entry per CDR3 protein. The sample lists approximately 350,000 distinct CDR3 sequences, approximately 47% occurring once. The specimen was blood. Receptors originate from a man aged 55 to 70 in good health.

This clonotype was picked up many times. This chain links TRBV29-1 with TRBJ2-6, with TRBD2 as a possible D gene (6 bases). CDR1 SQVTM and CDR2 ANQGSEA come from the germline V gene. The CDR3 is 15 residues long. The ends were cut back, 4 bases at V and 0 bases at J, with 10 bases in the middle. The CDR3 spells CSVGGSGSGANVLTF. As DNA, the CDR3 is TGCAGCGTTGGAGGTAGCGGCTCTGGGGCCAACGTCCTGACTTTC.

The genes are TRBV6-2 or TRBV6-3 and TRBJ2-7; no definite D call. Gene TRBJ2-5 matches the end of the DNA better, so the J call may be wrong. Germline lookup yields CDR1 MNHEY and CDR2 SVGEGT. The CDR3 spans 13 residues. DNA of the CDR3: TGTGCCAGCAGAGGGCGGTTCCTGGAGACCCAGTACTTC. Its translation is CASRGRFLETQYF.

In DNA form, the CDR3 reads TGCAGCGTTGAGGGGGGAGTCAATCAGCCCCAGCATTTT. Its translation is CSVEGGVNQPQHF. The chain has TRBV29-1 and TRBJ1-5; maybe TRBD1 (5 bases). This CDR3 is 13 amino acids long. Germline lookup yields CDR1 SQVTM and CDR2 ANQGSEA. Deletions cut 3 bases from V and 3 bases from J, with 9 bases between.

V is TRBV20-1 and J is TRBJ2-1; D call uncertain. Germline V gives CDR1 DFQATT, CDR2 SNEGSKA (reference sequence). Trimming took 3 bases from V and 2 from J, leaving 11 bases between them. The CDR3 is made up of 14 amino acids. The CDR3 loop is CSASLSSTYNEQFF. CDR3 sequence (DNA): TGCAGTGCTAGCCTGAGTAGTACCTACAATGAGCAGTTCTTC.

Concerning this clonotype: This sequence may be a read error, since a much larger clone differs from it by one base. This chain joins TRBV29-1 and TRBJ2-7, with a possible D match to TRBD1 (5 bases). V was shortened by 7 bases and J by 3 bases, with 13 bases between the two germline ends. CDR1 SQVTM and CDR2 ANQGSEA come from the germline V gene. CDR3 size: 12 residues. As DNA, the CDR3 is TGCAGCGCCGGAAAAGGGGTCTACGAGCAGTACTTC. It yields the protein CSAGKGVYEQYF.

CDR3 nucleotide sequence: TGTGCCAGCAGGGAACAGGGCACAGATACGCAGTATTTT. It specifies CASREQGTDTQYF. V and J are TRBV6-2 or TRBV6-3 and TRBJ2-3; a weak D match, TRBD1 (5 bases). CDR3 length: 13 residues. Trimming removed 6 bases at V and 1 base at J, with 8 bases between. Germline-derived CDR1 and CDR2 are MNHEY and SVGEGT.

This chain connects TRBV12-3 or TRBV12-4 to TRBJ1-5, with 7 bases that match TRBD1. The CDR3 sequence is 14 residues long. The V gene end was trimmed by 6 bases and the J gene end by 5 bases; junction bases not matched to a gene: 7. CDR3 DNA: TGTGCCAGCAGGTGGACAGGCGCCGATCAGCCCCAGCATTTT. It codes for CASRWTGADQPQHF.

At least ten counts were recorded for this clonotype. This chain joins TRBV5-1 and TRBJ2-1; TRBD2 matches 13 bases. J was trimmed by 10 bases and V by 4 bases; bases with no gene match: 8. Germline assignment: CDR1 SGHRS and CDR2 YFSETQ. The CDR3 is made up of 15 amino acids. CDR3 coding DNA: TGCGCCAGCAGCCCCGGACTAGCGGGAGTTAGCGAGCAGTTCTTC. Translated, it gives CASSPGLAGVSEQFF.

The V call is TRBV11-2, the J call TRBJ2-5; no firm D call. Trimming pared 5 bases from V and 1 base from J, leaving 11 bases between. The CDR3 has 14 amino acids. CDR1 SGHAT and CDR2 FQNNGV come from the germline V gene. The CDR3 region is CASSVRRPQETQYF. The DNA for the CDR3 is TGTGCCAGCAGCGTGAGGCGGCCCCAAGAGACCCAGTACTTC.

V usage is TRBV6-2 or TRBV6-3 and J usage is TRBJ2-1; 10 nucleotides agree with TRBD1. The J call may be mistaken, given a closer DNA end match to TRBJ2-7. Germline lookup yields CDR1 MNHEY and CDR2 SVGEGT. CDR3 length: 16 residues. The CDR3 DNA follows: TGTGCCAGCAGTTACTCGACAGGGGGCTCCTACAATGAGCAGTACTTC. Protein sequence: CASSYSTGGSYNEQYF.

This clonotype appeared a few times. This rearrangement joins TRBV20-1 to TRBJ2-5, with 14 bases fitting TRBD2. The V and J ends lost 5 bases and 5 bases, in that order; junction bases with no gene match: 7. Germline lookup yields CDR1 DFQATT and CDR2 SNEGSKA (reference sequence). CDR3 size: 15 residues. The CDR3 protein is CSAAGTSGSVETQYF. The CDR3 DNA follows: TGCAGTGCTGCCGGGACTAGCGGGAGTGTGGAGACCCAGTACTTC.

The chain recombines TRBV5-4 with TRBJ2-3; D is perhaps TRBD2 (7 bases). Germline V gives CDR1 SGHNT, CDR2 YYREEE (reference sequence). The V end was cut by 4 bases, the J end by 5 bases, with 17 bases between. The CDR3 is 15 residues long. CDR3 in amino acids: CASSLARGGKDTQYF. DNA of the CDR3: TGTGCCAGCAGCCTTGCTAGGGGGGGCAAAGATACGCAGTATTTT.

This chain connects TRBV5-1 to TRBJ1-2, with D perhaps TRBD1 (5 bases). The V gene lost 4 bases and the J gene lost 1 base, with 14 bases spanning the gap. Germline V CDR1 and CDR2: SGHRS, YFSETQ. CDR3 length: 15 residues. CDR3 bases: TGCGCCAGCAGCCCGGGGGTAGGCGTTAACTATGGCTACACCTTC. Encoded protein: CASSPGVGVNYGYTF. Based on the CDR3 plus reference TRBV5-1 and TRBJ1-2, the full variable domain is KAGVTQTPRYLIKTRGQQVTLSCSPISGHRSVSWYQQTPGQGLQFLFEYFSETQRNKGNFPGRFSGRQFSNSRSEMNVSTLELGDSALYLCASSPGVGVNYGYTFGSGTRLTVV.

V and J are TRBV6-6 and TRBJ2-3; 7 nucleotides agree with TRBD2. Germline lookup yields CDR1 MNHNY and CDR2 SVGAGI (reference sequence). Trimming removed 7 bases from V and 4 bases from J; junction bases left unmatched: 11. CDR3 length: 15 residues. CDR3 DNA sequence: TGTGCCAGCAAACCAGCGGGATTAGCGGCAGATACGCAGTATTTT. Its translation is CASKPAGLAADTQYF.

This clonotype showed up many times. This chain links TRBV29-1 with TRBJ1-2, with a tentative D call TRBD1 (6 bases). Germline V gene lookup returns CDR1 SQVTM and CDR2 ANQGSEA. V gave up 6 bases and J gave up 4 bases, with 9 bases separating them. This CDR3 has 11 amino acids. The CDR3 reads CSVNRAYGYTF. CDR3 DNA: TGCAGCGTGAACAGGGCCTATGGCTACACCTTC.

Comments on this clonotype: A much more abundant neighbour one base away suggests this may be a read error. This chain joins TRBV7-2 and TRBJ2-7; 7 bases align to TRBD2. The CDR3 covers 16 residues. V lost 1 base, J lost 0 bases, and 6 bases stayed unmatched. CDR1 is SGHTA, CDR2 FQGNSA, per germline. CDR3 in amino acids: CASSLVGGRASYEQYF. The CDR3 nucleotides read TGTGCCAGCAGCTTAGTTGGGGGGAGGGCCTCCTACGAGCAGTACTTC. Full variable domain (outside the CDR3, taken from reference TRBV7-2 and TRBJ2-7): GAGVSQSPSNKVTEKGKDVELRCDPISGHTALYWYRQSLGQGLEFLIYFQGNSAPDKSGLPSDRFSAERTGGSVSTLTIQRTQQEDSAVYLCASSLVGGRASYEQYFGPGTRLTVT.

This chain joins TRBV25-1 and TRBJ2-6; D uncertain. Trimming stripped 4 bases from V and 4 bases from J, with 11 bases between. CDR1 and CDR2 from the germline V gene are MGHDK and SYGVNS. CDR3 length: 15 amino acids. CDR3 region: CASSVYGSGANVLTF. The CDR3 nucleotides read TGTGCCAGCAGTGTATACGGATCCGGGGCCAACGTCCTGACTTTC.

V gene TRBV5-5 combines with J gene TRBJ1-2; D might be TRBD1 (5 bases). This CDR3 contains 13 residues. From germline, CDR1 is SGHKS and CDR2 YYEKEE (reference sequence). Trimming pared 3 bases from V and 2 bases from J, leaving 8 bases between. The DNA for the CDR3 is TGTGCCAGCAGCTGGGAGGGGAACTATGGCTACACCTTC. It codes for CASSWEGNYGYTF. The full variable domain, rest sourced from reference TRBV5-5 and TRBJ1-2, is DAGVTQSPTHLIKTRGQQVTLRCSPISGHKSVSWYQQVLGQGPQFIFQYYEKEERGRGNFPDRFSARQFPNYSSELNVNALLLGDSALYLCASSWEGNYGYTFGSGTRLTVV.

V and J are TRBV28 and TRBJ2-5; 13 bases agree with TRBD2. Germline CDR1 is MDHEN and CDR2 is SYDVKM. The CDR3 totals 16 residues. Trimming cost V 6 bases and J 5 bases; bases outside gene matches: 9. In DNA, the CDR3 is TGTGCCAGCAGCGGACTAGCGGGGGAGGGAAGGGAGACCCAGTACTTC. Protein: CASSGLAGEGRETQYF.

Of note for this clonotype: An end of the junction does not agree with germline; a read error may underlie this. The chain is built from TRBV7-2 and TRBJ2-1; TRBD1 is a possible D gene (5 bases). CDR1 is SGHTA and CDR2 is FQGNSA in the germline V gene. The CDR3 has 15 residues. CDR3 residues: CASSTPGSSYNERFF. The CDR3 DNA follows: TGTGCCAGCAGCACCCCAGGGTCCTCCTACAATGAGCGGTTCTTC.

The rearrangement links TRBV20-1 to TRBJ2-1, with TRBD2 identical over 10 bases. The junction had 12 bases not matched to a gene; V was cut back by 6 bases and J by 7 bases. Germline V gives CDR1 DFQATT, CDR2 SNEGSKA (reference sequence). The CDR3 extends over 15 amino acids. CDR3 sequence (DNA): TGCAGTGCCCCCGACGGGCTAGCGGGAGTGAATGAGCAGTTCTTC. It is translated as CSAPDGLAGVNEQFF.

The V call is TRBV7-3, the J call TRBJ2-3, with D perhaps assigned TRBD1 or TRBD2 (5 bases each). CDR1 is SGHTA, CDR2 FQGTGA, per germline. The CDR3 totals 17 residues. Trimming took off 4 bases at V and 4 bases at J, with 21 bases between the two ends. The CDR3 spells CASSSQQGGVGADTQYF. The CDR3 DNA reads as TGTGCCAGCAGCTCCCAGCAGGGTGGGGTGGGGGCAGATACGCAGTATTTT. Using reference TRBV7-3 and TRBJ2-3 for the parts outside the CDR3, the full variable domain is GAGVSQTPSNKVTEKGKYVELRCDPISGHTALYWYRQSLGQGPEFLIYFQGTGAADDSGLPNDRFFAVRPEGSVSTLKIQRTERGDSAVYLCASSSQQGGVGADTQYFGPGTRLTVL.

V gene TRBV20-1 combines with J gene TRBJ2-2, with D maybe TRBD2 (6 bases). Trimming stripped 0 bases from V and 1 base from J, with 9 bases between. The CDR3 is made up of 15 amino acids. Germline loops: CDR1 DFQATT, CDR2 SNEGSKA (reference sequence). This CDR3 is CSARDPAGNTGELFF. The CDR3 nucleotides are TGCAGTGCTAGAGATCCAGCGGGGAACACCGGGGAGCTGTTTTTT.

The chain combines TRBV4-1 with TRBJ2-7; 7 bases agree with TRBD1. The CDR3 totals 14 residues. Per germline, CDR1 MGHRA and CDR2 YSYEKL. With V trimmed by 4 bases and J by 2 bases, 5 bases remained unmatched. CDR3 DNA sequence: TGCGCCAGCAGCCTTGGGGACAGTCCCTACGAGCAGTACTTC. Residues: CASSLGDSPYEQYF.

Written as DNA, the CDR3 is TGTGCCAGCAGCTTGGAGGGACTAGCGGGAGGGGAGCAGTTCTTC. This translates into CASSLEGLAGGEQFF. The chain has TRBV5-4 and TRBJ2-1, with 16 positions matching TRBD2. Trimming took 0 bases from V and 10 from J; bases not matched to a gene: 1. This CDR3 comprises 15 residues. CDR1 SGHNT and CDR2 YYREEE come from the germline V gene (reference sequence). Based on the CDR3 plus reference TRBV5-4 and TRBJ2-1, the full variable domain is ETGVTQSPTHLIKTRGQQVTLRCSSQSGHNTVSWYQQALGQGPQFIFQYYREEENGRGNFPPRFSGLQFPNYSSELNVNALELDDSALYLCASSLEGLAGGEQFFGPGTRLTVL.